This T cell receptor beta chain was sequenced in a study of cytomegalovirus exposure and HLA in healthy donors. In the study overall: Among the roughly 400 donors who were genotyped, about 80% fell in the genetic ancestry cluster that is associated with self-reported Caucasian donors.

13 Jbeta primers and 60 Vbeta primers were used for the PCR. The table came from immunoSEQ multiplex PCR; TCRdb's copy has only in-frame clones and leaves some out. The sample carries some 130,000 clones, about 81% recorded once. Concerning this clone itself: Its antigen is currently unknown.

Whole-study results and caveats: An observed cluster of highly shared sequence variants was recorded as a likely sequencing artifact. It was taken for granted in presence/absence analyses that sequencing depth across donors was roughly uniform.

The V end was cut by 7 bases, the J end by 2 bases, with 12 bases between. The CDR3 covers 13 residues. Germline CDR1 is SGHTA and CDR2 is FQGNSA. The donors (healthy individuals) were bone marrow donors. Sequencing input: PBMCs. The receptor's source is a man aged 25 to 45 in good health and CMV-seronegative. The chain couples TRBV7-2 to TRBJ2-7; no clear D gene. CDR3 DNA sequence: TGTGCCAGCACCCCGGGTCCCACCTACGAGCAGTACTTC. Its protein product is CASTPGPTYEQYF.